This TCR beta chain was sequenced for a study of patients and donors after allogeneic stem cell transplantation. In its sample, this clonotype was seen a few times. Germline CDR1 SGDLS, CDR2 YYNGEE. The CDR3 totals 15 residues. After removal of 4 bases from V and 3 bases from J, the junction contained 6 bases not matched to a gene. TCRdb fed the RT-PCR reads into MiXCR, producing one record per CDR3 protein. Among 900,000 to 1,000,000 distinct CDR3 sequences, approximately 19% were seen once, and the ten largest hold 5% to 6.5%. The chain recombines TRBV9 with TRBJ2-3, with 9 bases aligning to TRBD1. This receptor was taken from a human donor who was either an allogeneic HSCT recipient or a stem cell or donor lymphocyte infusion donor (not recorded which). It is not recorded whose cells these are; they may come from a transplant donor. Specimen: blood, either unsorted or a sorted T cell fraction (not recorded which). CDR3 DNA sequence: TGTGCCAGCAGCCCAGGGGACAGGGAGACAGATACGCAGTATTTT. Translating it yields CASSPGDRETDTQYF.